These 23 T cell receptor beta chains share one sample of origin, sequenced in a study of OX40 agonist ivuxolimab in advanced cancers. Only in-frame clones appear in the TCRdb table, and some are missing; sequencing was by immunoSEQ multiplex PCR. The table has about 5,100 clones, around 69% seen once. Sequencing used CD4+ or CD8+ T cells sorted from blood, obtained in a trial of the OX40 agonist ivuxolimab. The source is an adult with an advanced solid tumor such as melanoma, head and neck, liver or kidney cancer.

There are a few counts of this clone. The chain employs TRBV6-4 and TRBJ2-1; D gene uncertain. V was cut by 0 bases and J by 5 bases, with 14 bases left in between. The CDR3 is 16 residues long. CDR1 is MRHNA, CDR2 SNTAGT, per germline. CDR3 protein: CASSDSIGFSNNEQFF. CDR3 coding DNA: TGTGCCAGCAGTGACTCGATAGGGTTTAGTAACAATGAGCAGTTCTTC.

This chain connects TRBV4-3 to TRBJ1-1; TRBD1 might be the D (5 bases). Trimming pared 0 bases from V and 5 bases from J, leaving 7 bases between. The CDR3 is 13 amino acids. CDR1 and CDR2 (germline): LGHNA, YSLEER. The CDR3, as DNA: TGCGCCAGCAGCCAAGATAGGGGAACTGAAGCTTTCTTT. Encoded protein: CASSQDRGTEAFF.

The chain couples TRBV4-1 to TRBJ1-6; 7 nucleotides agree with TRBD1. This CDR3 region has 16 residues. V lost 2 bases, J lost 0 bases, and 1 base stayed unmatched. Looked up from germline, CDR1 is MGHRA and CDR2 is YSYEKL. CDR3 amino acids: CASSQRDSSYNSPLHF. Written as DNA, the CDR3 is TGCGCCAGCAGCCAACGGGACAGCTCCTATAATTCACCCCTCCACTTT.

The sample holds one count of this clone. CDR3 amino acids: CASSFYTLNRETQYF. CDR3 nucleotide sequence: TGTGCCAGCAGCTTCTACACCTTGAACCGAGAGACCCAGTACTTC. The chain is built from TRBV5-4 and TRBJ2-5, with D uncertain. Trimming cost V 2 bases and J 4 bases, with 15 bases left between them. The length of the CDR3 is 15 residues. The germline CDR1 and CDR2 sequences are SGHNT and YYREEE (reference sequence).

The chain carries TRBV27 and TRBJ2-7; D gene unclear. CDR3 size: 13 residues. Trimming shortened V by 0 bases and J by 3 bases, and 6 bases separated the two germline ends. CDR1 is MNHEY, CDR2 SMNVEV, per germline (reference sequence). CDR3 coding DNA: TGTGCCAGCAGTTTATCCGTTGGCTACGAGCAGTACTTC. Encoded protein: CASSLSVGYEQYF.

The table lists this clone with a few counts. The chain uses TRBV27 and TRBJ1-1; no reliable D call. The CDR3 covers 14 residues. Trimming removed 1 base at V and 1 base at J, with 7 bases between. The germline V gene encodes CDR1 MNHEY and CDR2 SMNVEV (reference sequence). The CDR3 sequence is CASSLYDANTEAFF. The CDR3, as DNA: TGTGCCAGCAGTTTATACGACGCGAACACTGAAGCTTTCTTT.

This chain links TRBV27 with TRBJ1-2, with a tentative D call TRBD1 (5 bases). CDR3 size: 15 residues. Trimming shortened V by 2 bases and J by 6 bases, and 16 bases separated the two germline ends. CDR1 and CDR2 (germline): MNHEY, SMNVEV (reference sequence). The CDR3 here is CASSLKPRTLHGYTF. For the CDR3, the DNA is TGTGCCAGCAGTTTAAAACCTAGGACACTTCATGGCTACACCTTC.

V gene TRBV9 combines with J gene TRBJ1-2; the D is unclear. CDR1 is SGDLS, CDR2 YYNGEE, per germline. Trimming removed 4 bases from V and 10 bases from J, with 8 bases in between. The length of the CDR3 is 10 residues. In DNA, the CDR3 is TGTGCCAGCAGCTCCTTTTTCTACACCTTC. It yields the protein CASSSFFYTF.

Here the CDR3 reads CASSSPLGTGAPEQYF. In DNA form, the CDR3 reads TGTGCCAGCAGCTCCCCACTTGGGACAGGGGCACCGGAGCAGTACTTC. This sequence joins TRBV7-2 and TRBJ2-7; TRBD1 aligns across 10 bases. CDR1 and CDR2 from the germline V gene are SGHTA and FQGNSA. The CDR3 loop spans 16 amino acids. Germline trimming cut 4 bases from V and 7 bases from J; bases unmatched to any gene: 13.

This chain uses TRBV15 with TRBJ2-1, with D possibly TRBD2 on 5 matching bases. Trimming cost V 7 bases and J 2 bases, with 12 bases left between them. There are 14 residues in the CDR3. The germline V gene encodes CDR1 LNHNV and CDR2 YYDKDF (reference sequence). CDR3 DNA sequence: TGTGCCACCAAGCGGCCCCCTCCCTACAATGAGCAGTTCTTC. Translating gives CATKRPPPYNEQFF. Using reference TRBV15 and TRBJ2-1 for the parts outside the CDR3, the full variable domain is DAMVIQNPRYQVTQFGKPVTLSCSQTLNHNVMYWYQQKSSQAPKLLFHYYDKDFNNEADTPDNFQSRRPNTSFCFLDIRSPGLGDTAMYLCATKRPPPYNEQFFGPGTRLTVL.

The chain employs TRBV28 and TRBJ1-2, with D possibly being TRBD1 (6 bases). Trimming left V 3 bases short and J 1 base short, with 12 bases between. The CDR3 consists of 15 residues. CDR1 is MDHEN, CDR2 SYDVKM, per germline. This CDR3 reads CASSFSGDYNYGYTF. The CDR3 DNA follows: TGTGCCAGCAGTTTCTCAGGGGACTATAACTATGGCTACACCTTC.

Comments on this clone: At one of its ends the junction is not consistent with the germline gene, which may arise from a read error. The V and J genes are TRBV7-9 and TRBJ1-4; a weak D match, TRBD1 (5 bases). The CDR3 loop spans 13 amino acids. The germline gives CDR1 SEHNR, CDR2 FQNEAQ (reference sequence). In nucleotides, the CDR3 is TGTGCCAGCAGCTTAGACCGGAGCGGGGGTAGGATTTTT. Its translation: CASSLDRSGGRIF.

This chain joins TRBV10-3 and TRBJ1-1; D uncertain. The CDR3 is made up of 15 amino acids. The germline V gene encodes CDR1 ENHRY and CDR2 SYGVKD. With 10 bases removed from V and 0 bases from J, the gap between germline ends came to 18 bases. The CDR3 DNA reads TGTGCCAGCACGACGGACGACCTAGTGAACACTGAAGCTTTCTTT. It is translated as CASTTDDLVNTEAFF.

The J gene is TRBJ2-7, the V gene TRBV9; D is unclear. V dropped 0 bases and J dropped 1 base, with 8 bases sitting between them. The CDR3 runs to 14 residues. Germline loops: CDR1 SGDLS, CDR2 YYNGEE. For the CDR3, the DNA is TGTGCCAGCAGCGTAGGGTCTGATTCCTACGAGCAGTACTTC. Its protein is CASSVGSDSYEQYF.

This clone was seen only a few times. CDR3 DNA: TGTGCCAGTAGTATGCGGGGACTGCCGGCGGAGACCCAGTACTTC. It translates to CASSMRGLPAETQYF. The gene calls are TRBV19 and TRBJ2-5; D possibly corresponds to TRBD2 (6 bases). This CDR3 has 15 residues. Deletions cut 3 bases from V and 5 bases from J, with 16 bases between. Germline V gene data show CDR1 as LNHDA and CDR2 as SQIVND (reference sequence).

The V call is TRBV6-1, the J call TRBJ2-5; D could derive from TRBD1 or TRBD2 (5 bases each). In germline, CDR1 is MNHNS, CDR2 SASEGT. The length of the CDR3 is 13 residues. V lost 3 bases, J lost 7 bases, and 12 bases lay in between. The CDR3 nucleotides are TGTGCCAGCAGTGAGCCGGGACCCGGGACCCAGTACTTC. It translates to CASSEPGPGTQYF.

The chain couples TRBV4-1 to TRBJ1-2; a possible D gene is TRBD1 (5 bases). Germline assignment: CDR1 MGHRA and CDR2 YSYEKL. V was pared by 4 bases and J by 4 bases, with 16 bases between. The CDR3 covers 15 residues. The CDR3 protein is CASSPRGRTPYGYTF. CDR3 bases: TGCGCCAGCAGCCCTAGGGGCAGGACACCCTATGGCTACACCTTC.

The chain uses TRBV6-5 and TRBJ2-7, with 8 bases lining up with TRBD1. The CDR3 has 15 residues. CDR1 is MNHEY and CDR2 is SVGAGI in the germline V gene. Losses at the gene ends were 0 bases for V and 2 bases for J; bases not matched to a gene: 3. The CDR3 protein is CASSYSTGAPYEQYF. CDR3 nucleotides: TGTGCCAGCAGTTACTCGACAGGGGCCCCCTACGAGCAGTACTTC.

By sample fraction, this clone is large. As DNA, the CDR3 is TGCGCCAGCAGCCACGCTATGGACAGGGCCGCTGAAGCTTTCTTT. Protein sequence: CASSHAMDRAAEAFF. The rearrangement links TRBV4-3 to TRBJ1-1, with 8 nucleotides matching TRBD1. This CDR3 has 15 residues. Germline CDR1 reads LGHNA; CDR2 reads YSLEER. The junction had 9 bases not matched to a gene; V was cut back by 3 bases and J by 6 bases.

The chain joins TRBV11-3 to TRBJ2-1; D unresolved. CDR1 and CDR2 from the germline V gene are SGHNT and YENEEA. There are 17 residues in the CDR3. Trimming removed 0 bases at V and 7 bases at J, with 19 bases between. The CDR3 coding sequence is TGTGCCAGCAGCTTAGAAAGGGTGGCAGGCCAGCCTAATGAGCAGTTCTTC. Protein product: CASSLERVAGQPNEQFF.

By sample fraction, this clone is medium-sized. The chain uses TRBV28 and TRBJ1-5, with D perhaps matching TRBD1 (6 bases). In germline, CDR1 is MDHEN, CDR2 SYDVKM. The CDR3 is made up of 14 amino acids. Trimming took off 6 bases at V and 3 bases at J, with 12 bases between the two ends. The CDR3 reads CASRRQVFNQPQHF. In nucleotides, the CDR3 is TGTGCCAGCAGACGACAGGTGTTCAATCAGCCCCAGCATTTT.

The table lists this clone with a few counts. DNA for the CDR3: TGTGCCAGCAGTTTCCTCCGGCGGGGGGTTAGTACTAACTATGGCTACACCTTC. Amino acids: CASSFLRRGVSTNYGYTF. The V and J genes are TRBV28 and TRBJ1-2, with a weak D call TRBD1 (5 bases). The CDR3 runs 18 residues. V was trimmed by 3 bases and J by 0 bases, leaving 20 bases between them. CDR1 is MDHEN and CDR2 is SYDVKM in the germline V gene.

The chain is built from TRBV11-1 and TRBJ1-1; D uncertain. Germline V gene lookup returns CDR1 SGHAT and CDR2 FQDESV (reference sequence). Between the trimmed V and J ends, which lost 1 base and 1 base, there was a span of 10 bases. The CDR3 totals 15 residues. CDR3 amino acids: CASSLGRTGNTEAFF. As DNA, the CDR3 is TGTGCCAGCAGCTTAGGTCGGACGGGGAACACTGAAGCTTTCTTT.